This T cell receptor (beta chain) was captured in a study of blood T cell repertoires in COVID-19. Study context: PBMCs, B-cell-depleted T cells, or T cells were the source of the cDNA or gDNA that made up the material.

TCRdb keeps only in-frame clones here, not all; method: immunoSEQ multiplex PCR. The table records about 290,000 clones, 85% of them present only once. This TCR was recovered from a woman aged 45-65 years with active or convalescent COVID-19. Sequences were obtained from peripheral blood.

The CDR3 sequence is CASSLEGHSNYGYTF. The CDR3 DNA follows: TGTGCCAGCAGCTTAGAAGGACACTCTAACTATGGCTACACCTTC. The genes are TRBV7-8 and TRBJ1-2, with TRBD1 as a possible D gene (5 bases). In germline, CDR1 is SGHVS, CDR2 FQNEAQ. V was pared by 1 base and J by 0 bases, with 9 bases between. CDR3 length: 15 amino acids.